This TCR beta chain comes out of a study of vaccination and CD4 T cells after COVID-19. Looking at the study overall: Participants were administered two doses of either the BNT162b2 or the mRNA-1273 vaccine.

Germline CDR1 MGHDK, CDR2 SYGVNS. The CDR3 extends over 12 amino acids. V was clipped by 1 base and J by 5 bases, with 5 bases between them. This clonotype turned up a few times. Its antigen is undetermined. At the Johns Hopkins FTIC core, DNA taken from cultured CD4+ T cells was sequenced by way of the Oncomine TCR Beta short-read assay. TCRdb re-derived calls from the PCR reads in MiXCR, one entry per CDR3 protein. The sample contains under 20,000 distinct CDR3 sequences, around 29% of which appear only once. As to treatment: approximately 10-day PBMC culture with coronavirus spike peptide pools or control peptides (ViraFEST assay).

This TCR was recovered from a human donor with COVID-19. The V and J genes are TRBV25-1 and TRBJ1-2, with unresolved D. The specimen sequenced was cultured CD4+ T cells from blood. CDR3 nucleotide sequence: TGTGCCAGCAGTGAATCCAGTTATGGCTACACCTTC. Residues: CASSESSYGYTF.